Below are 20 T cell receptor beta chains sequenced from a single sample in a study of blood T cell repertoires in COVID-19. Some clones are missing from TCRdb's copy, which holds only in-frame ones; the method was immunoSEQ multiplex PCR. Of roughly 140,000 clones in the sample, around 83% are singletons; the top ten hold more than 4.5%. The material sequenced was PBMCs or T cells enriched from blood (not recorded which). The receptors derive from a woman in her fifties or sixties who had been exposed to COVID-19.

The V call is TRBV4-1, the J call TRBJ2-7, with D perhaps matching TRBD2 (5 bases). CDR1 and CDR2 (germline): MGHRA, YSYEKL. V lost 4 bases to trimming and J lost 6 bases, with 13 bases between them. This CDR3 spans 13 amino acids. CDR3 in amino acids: CASSPYAGGEQYF. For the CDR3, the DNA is TGCGCCAGCAGCCCCTATGCCGGAGGCGAGCAGTACTTC.

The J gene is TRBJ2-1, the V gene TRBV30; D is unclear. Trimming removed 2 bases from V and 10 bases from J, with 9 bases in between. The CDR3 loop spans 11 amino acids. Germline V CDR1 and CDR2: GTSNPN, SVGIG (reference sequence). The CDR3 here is CAWSRPGEQFF. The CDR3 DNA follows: TGTGCCTGGAGTAGGCCAGGAGAGCAGTTCTTC.

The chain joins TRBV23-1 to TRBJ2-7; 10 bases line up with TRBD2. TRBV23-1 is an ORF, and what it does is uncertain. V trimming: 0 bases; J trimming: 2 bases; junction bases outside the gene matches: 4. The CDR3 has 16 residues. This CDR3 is CASSQSGLANTYEQYF. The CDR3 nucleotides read TGCGCCAGCAGTCAATCGGGACTAGCGAACACCTACGAGCAGTACTTC.

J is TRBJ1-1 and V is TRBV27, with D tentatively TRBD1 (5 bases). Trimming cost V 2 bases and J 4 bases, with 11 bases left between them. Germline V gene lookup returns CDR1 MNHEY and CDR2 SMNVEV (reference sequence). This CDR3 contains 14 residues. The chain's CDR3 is CASSLAQVGTEAFF. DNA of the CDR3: TGTGCCAGCAGTTTAGCACAGGTCGGCACTGAAGCTTTCTTT.

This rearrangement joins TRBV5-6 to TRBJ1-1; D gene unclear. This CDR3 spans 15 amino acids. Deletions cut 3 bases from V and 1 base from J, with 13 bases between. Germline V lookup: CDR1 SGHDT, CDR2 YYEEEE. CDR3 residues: CASSSNGVQNTEAFF. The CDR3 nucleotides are TGTGCCAGCAGCTCAAACGGGGTGCAGAACACTGAAGCTTTCTTT.

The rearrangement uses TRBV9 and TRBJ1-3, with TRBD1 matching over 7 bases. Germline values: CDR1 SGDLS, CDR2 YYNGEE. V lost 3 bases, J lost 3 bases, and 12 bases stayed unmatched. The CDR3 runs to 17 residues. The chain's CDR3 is CASSAGGDFSGGNTIYF. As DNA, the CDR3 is TGTGCCAGCAGCGCAGGGGGAGACTTTTCTGGTGGAAACACCATATATTTT.

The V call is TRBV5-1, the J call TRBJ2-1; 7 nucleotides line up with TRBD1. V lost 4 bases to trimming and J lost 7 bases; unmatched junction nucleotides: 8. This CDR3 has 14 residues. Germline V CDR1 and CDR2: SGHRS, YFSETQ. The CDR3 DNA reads TGCGCCAGCAGCCCTGACAGGGATGTAAATGAGCAGTTCTTC. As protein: CASSPDRDVNEQFF.

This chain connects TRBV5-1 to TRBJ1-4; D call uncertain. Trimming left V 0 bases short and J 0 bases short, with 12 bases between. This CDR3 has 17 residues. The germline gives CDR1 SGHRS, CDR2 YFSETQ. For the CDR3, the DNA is TGCGCCAGCAGCTTGGGGTGGCAGTCTTCAACTAATGAAAAACTGTTTTTT. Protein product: CASSLGWQSSTNEKLFF.

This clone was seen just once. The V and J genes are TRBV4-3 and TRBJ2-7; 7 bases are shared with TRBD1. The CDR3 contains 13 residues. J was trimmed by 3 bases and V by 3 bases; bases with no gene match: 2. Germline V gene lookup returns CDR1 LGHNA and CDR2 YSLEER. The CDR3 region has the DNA TGCGCCAGCAGCCAGACAGGGAACTACGAGCAGTACTTC. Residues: CASSQTGNYEQYF.

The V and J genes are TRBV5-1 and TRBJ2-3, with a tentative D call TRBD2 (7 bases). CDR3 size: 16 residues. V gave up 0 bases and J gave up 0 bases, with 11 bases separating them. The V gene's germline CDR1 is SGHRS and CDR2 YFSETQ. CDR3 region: CASSLAGGYSTDTQYF. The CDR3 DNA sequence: TGCGCCAGCAGCTTGGCGGGGGGCTACAGCACAGATACGCAGTATTTT.

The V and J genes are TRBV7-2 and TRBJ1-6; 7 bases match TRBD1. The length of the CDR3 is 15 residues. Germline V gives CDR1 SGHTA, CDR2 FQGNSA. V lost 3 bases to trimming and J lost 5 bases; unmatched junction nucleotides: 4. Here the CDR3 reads CASSFRQGNNSPLHF. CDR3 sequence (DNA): TGTGCCAGCAGCTTCAGACAGGGAAATAATTCACCCCTCCACTTT.

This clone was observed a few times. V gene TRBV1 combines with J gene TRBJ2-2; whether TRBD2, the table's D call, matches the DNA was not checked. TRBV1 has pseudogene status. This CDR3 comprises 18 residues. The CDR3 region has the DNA TGCACCAGCAGTCAAAAAGCCCCCTCTAGCGGTTCTACCGGGGAGCTGTTTTTT. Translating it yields CTSSQKAPSSGSTGELFF.

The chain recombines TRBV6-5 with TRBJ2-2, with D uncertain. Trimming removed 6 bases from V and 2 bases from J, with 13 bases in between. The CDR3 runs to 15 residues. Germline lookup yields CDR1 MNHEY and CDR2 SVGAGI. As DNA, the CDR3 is TGTGCCAGCAGCGTCCAGGCAGCCAACACCGGGGAGCTGTTTTTT. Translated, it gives CASSVQAANTGELFF.

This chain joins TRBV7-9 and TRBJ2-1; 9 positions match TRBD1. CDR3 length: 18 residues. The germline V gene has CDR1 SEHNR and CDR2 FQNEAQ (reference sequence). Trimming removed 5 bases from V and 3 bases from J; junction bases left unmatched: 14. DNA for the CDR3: TGTGCCAGCAGCCCGACCCGACCCGGACAGGGGCACTACAATGAGCAGTTCTTC. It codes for CASSPTRPGQGHYNEQFF.

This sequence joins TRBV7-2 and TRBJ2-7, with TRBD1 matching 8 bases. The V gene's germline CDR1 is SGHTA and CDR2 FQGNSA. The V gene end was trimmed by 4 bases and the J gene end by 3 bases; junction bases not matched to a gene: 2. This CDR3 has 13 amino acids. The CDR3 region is CASSSGGNYEQYF. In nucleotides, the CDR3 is TGTGCCAGCAGCTCAGGGGGCAACTACGAGCAGTACTTC.

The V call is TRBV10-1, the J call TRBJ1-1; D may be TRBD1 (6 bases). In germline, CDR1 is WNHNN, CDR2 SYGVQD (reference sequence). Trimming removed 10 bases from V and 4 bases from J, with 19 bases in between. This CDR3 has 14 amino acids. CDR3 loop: CATLPTGPPTEAFF. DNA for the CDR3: TGCGCCACTCTACCCACAGGGCCCCCCACTGAAGCTTTCTTT.

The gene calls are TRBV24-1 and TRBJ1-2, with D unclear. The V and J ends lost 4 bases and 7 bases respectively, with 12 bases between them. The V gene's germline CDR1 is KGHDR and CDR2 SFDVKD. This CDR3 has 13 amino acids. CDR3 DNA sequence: TGTGCCACCAGTGACGGACTTGGATCTGGCTACACCTTC. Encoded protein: CATSDGLGSGYTF.

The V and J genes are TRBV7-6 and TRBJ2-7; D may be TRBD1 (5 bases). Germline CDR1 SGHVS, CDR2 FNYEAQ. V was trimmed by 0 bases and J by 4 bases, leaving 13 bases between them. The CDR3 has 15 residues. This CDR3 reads CASSLAAGNLYEQYF. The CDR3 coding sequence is TGTGCCAGCAGCTTAGCGGCAGGGAATCTTTACGAGCAGTACTTC. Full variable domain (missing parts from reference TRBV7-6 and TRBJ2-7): GAGVSQSPRYKVTKRGQDVALRCDPISGHVSLYWYRQALGQGPEFLTYFNYEAQQDKSGLPNDRFSAERPEGSISTLTIQRTEQRDSAMYRCASSLAAGNLYEQYFGPGTRLTVT.

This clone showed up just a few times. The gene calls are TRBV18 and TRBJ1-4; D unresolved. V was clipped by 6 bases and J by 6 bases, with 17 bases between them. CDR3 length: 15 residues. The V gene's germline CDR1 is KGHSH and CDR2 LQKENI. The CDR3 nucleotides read TGTGCCAGCTCCCCTCGACTAGGCGGCGATGAAAAACTGTTTTTT. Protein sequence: CASSPRLGGDEKLFF.

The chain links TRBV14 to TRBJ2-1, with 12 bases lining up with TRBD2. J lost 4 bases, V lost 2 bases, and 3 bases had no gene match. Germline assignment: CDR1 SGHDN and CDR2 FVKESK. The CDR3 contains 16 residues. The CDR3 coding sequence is TGTGCCAGCAGCCAATGGACTAGCGGGATGTACAATGAGCAGTTCTTC. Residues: CASSQWTSGMYNEQFF.